What follows are 32 T cell receptor beta chains derived from one specimen sequenced in a study of blood T cells in healthy people across ages. Through a sample-barcoded 5' primer and a J-beta primer mix, a second PCR was run for 7 to 11 cycles. Each CDR3 protein gets one entry after TCRdb re-called the 5' RACE reads with MiXCR. This table has fewer than 2 million distinct CDR3 sequences, about 39% appearing once. Sequencing was performed on blood. These receptors originate from a human donor in good health.

This clonotype was seen a handful of times. The chain employs TRBV10-3 and TRBJ2-3; 7 nucleotides align to TRBD2. V dropped 4 bases and J dropped 3; count of bases not matched to a gene: 10. Germline CDR1 ENHRY, CDR2 SYGVKD. The CDR3 is 16 residues long. Here the CDR3 DNA reads TGTGCCATCAGTGGGGAATGGGACTATGGTACAGATACGCAGTATTTT. It is translated as CAISGEWDYGTDTQYF.

This chain links TRBV20-1 with TRBJ1-2; D might be TRBD1 (6 bases). There are 14 residues in the CDR3. V was cut by 3 bases and J by 6 bases, with 17 bases left in between. In germline, CDR1 is DFQATT, CDR2 SNEGSKA (reference sequence). CDR3 sequence reads: CSASTRGARDGYTF. The CDR3 DNA sequence: TGCAGTGCTAGTACGCGGGGGGCGAGGGATGGCTACACCTTC.

V usage is TRBV7-8 and J usage is TRBJ2-2; 7 nucleotides agree with TRBD2. The V gene's germline CDR1 is SGHVS and CDR2 FQNEAQ. The CDR3 loop spans 15 amino acids. V was pared by 4 bases and J by 9 bases, with 11 bases of the junction left unmatched. As DNA, the CDR3 is TGTGCCAGCAGCTGGGGAGGACTAGTCCGGCGGGAGCTGTTTTTT. Translating gives CASSWGGLVRRELFF. Drawing the rest from reference TRBV7-8 and TRBJ2-2, the complete variable domain is GAGVSQSPRYKVAKRGQDVALRCDPISGHVSLFWYQQALGQGPEFLTYFQNEAQLDKSGLPSDRFFAERPEGSVSTLKIQRTQQEDSAVYLCASSWGGLVRRELFFGEGSRLTVL.

The chain employs TRBV29-1 and TRBJ2-1; D not certain. The V and J ends lost 7 bases and 0 bases respectively, with 19 bases between them. Germline loops: CDR1 SQVTM, CDR2 ANQGSEA. The CDR3 is 16 residues long. The CDR3 region is CSAVPTLAASYNEQFF. CDR3 coding DNA: TGCAGCGCGGTCCCCACACTGGCGGCCTCCTACAATGAGCAGTTCTTC.

V usage is TRBV20-1 and J usage is TRBJ2-7; TRBD1 is a possible D gene (6 bases). Germline CDR1 DFQATT, CDR2 SNEGSKA (reference sequence). Trimming took 0 bases from V and 2 from J, leaving 17 bases between them. This CDR3 has 16 amino acids. In nucleotides, the CDR3 is TGCAGTGCTAGAGATCCTGGGACACCGGATACCTACGAGCAGTACTTC. Protein sequence: CSARDPGTPDTYEQYF.

V gene TRBV5-1 combines with J gene TRBJ2-4, with a possible D match to TRBD2 (7 bases). The DNA matches TRBJ2-7 better at its end, which makes the J call doubtful. Germline lookup yields CDR1 SGHRS and CDR2 YFSETQ. The CDR3 is 15 residues long. The CDR3 loop is CASSLDFRGANEQYF. The CDR3 nucleotides are TGCGCCAGCAGCTTGGATTTTCGGGGGGCGAACGAGCAGTACTTC.

The J gene is TRBJ2-5, the V gene TRBV2, with a tentative D call TRBD2 (5 bases). The DNA end lines up better with TRBJ2-7; the J call may be wrong. Germline V gene lookup returns CDR1 SNHLY and CDR2 FYNNEI. This CDR3 has 10 amino acids. CDR3 residues: CASGGIEQYF. The CDR3 DNA reads as TGTGCCAGCGGAGGAATCGAGCAGTACTTC.

The chain recombines TRBV3-1 with TRBJ1-2; 9 nucleotides match TRBD1. CDR1 is LGHDT and CDR2 is YNNKEL in the germline V gene (reference sequence). There are 17 residues in the CDR3. Trimming at V came to 1 base and at J to 4 bases, leaving 10 bases not matched to a gene. CDR3 DNA sequence: TGTGCCAGCAGCCAAGTAAAGGGACAGGGTCTTGGCTATGGCTACACCTTC. It yields the protein CASSQVKGQGLGYGYTF.

The chain links TRBV4-2 to TRBJ1-1; D may be TRBD1 (6 bases). V lost 1 base and J 1 base, leaving 13 bases between the germline ends. In germline, CDR1 is LGHNA, CDR2 YNFKEQ. This CDR3 spans 16 amino acids. CDR3: CASSQAFGQTNTEAFF. CDR3 in DNA: TGTGCCAGCAGCCAAGCCTTCGGACAGACGAACACTGAAGCTTTCTTT.

The gene calls are TRBV6-5 and TRBJ2-4; D unclear. Gene TRBJ2-7 matches the end of the DNA better, so the J call may be wrong. Per germline, CDR1 MNHEY and CDR2 SVGAGI. The CDR3 sequence is 13 residues long. CDR3 in amino acids: CASSRAESLEQYF. The CDR3 coding sequence is TGTGCCAGCAGTCGCGCGGAATCCCTCGAGCAGTACTTC.

The chain links TRBV7-9 to TRBJ1-1; unclear D gene. The ends were cut back, 5 bases at V and 5 bases at J, with 18 bases in the middle. The germline CDR1 and CDR2 sequences are SEHNR and FQNEAQ (reference sequence). CDR3 size: 15 residues. CDR3: CASSPSDEGKTEAFF. Here the CDR3 DNA reads TGTGCCAGCAGCCCGAGTGATGAGGGAAAGACTGAAGCTTTCTTT.

CDR3 in DNA: TGCGCCAGCAGCTTGACCTGGGGAGGTCAGCCCCAGCATTTT. It yields the protein CASSLTWGGQPQHF. The chain is built from TRBV5-1 and TRBJ1-5; D is uncertain. CDR1 and CDR2 from the germline V gene are SGHRS and YFSETQ. The V end lost 1 base, the J end lost 6 bases, and 11 bases lay between the germline ends. The CDR3 loop spans 14 amino acids.

This clonotype was seen ten or more times. A much larger clone differs from this one at a single base, so this may be a read error. The J gene is TRBJ2-5, the V gene TRBV13; D is unclear. CDR1 and CDR2 (germline): PRHDT, FYEKMQ (reference sequence). There are 11 residues in the CDR3. V lost 6 bases to trimming and J lost 1 base, with 3 bases between them. CDR3 sequence (DNA): TGTGCCAGCAGAATCCAAGAGACCCAGTACTTC. It codes for CASRIQETQYF.

V gene TRBV20-1 combines with J gene TRBJ1-5; D is perhaps TRBD1 (6 bases). CDR1 and CDR2 (germline): DFQATT, SNEGSKA (reference sequence). The CDR3 consists of 12 residues. The V gene lost 6 bases and the J gene lost 5 bases, with 11 bases spanning the gap. The CDR3 loop reads CSAARGDQPQHF. The DNA of the CDR3 is TGCAGTGCCGCCAGGGGAGATCAGCCCCAGCATTTT.

Remarks on this clonotype: Being one base from a much bigger clone, this may be a read error. The V and J genes are TRBV7-9 and TRBJ2-5; the D is unclear. The CDR3 length is 12 residues. Germline V lookup: CDR1 SEHNR, CDR2 FQNEAQ (reference sequence). V gave up 1 base and J gave up 5 bases, with 5 bases separating them. CDR3 in DNA: TGTGCCAGCAGCTTAGAGATGGAGACCCAGTACTTC. It encodes CASSLEMETQYF.

This clonotype came up a few times. The chain employs TRBV29-1 and TRBJ2-7; 7 bases fit TRBD1. J was trimmed by 6 bases and V by 6 bases; bases with no gene match: 11. The germline V gene has CDR1 SQVTM and CDR2 ANQGSEA. The CDR3 consists of 13 residues. This CDR3 is CSVSRDSPSEQYF. The CDR3 DNA is TGCAGCGTCAGCCGGGACAGCCCCTCCGAGCAGTACTTC.

This clonotype came up a few times. The chain combines TRBV5-4 with TRBJ2-1; 7 nucleotides agree with TRBD2. The CDR3 is 13 residues long. CDR1 and CDR2 from the germline V gene are SGHNT and YYREEE (reference sequence). J was trimmed by 7 bases and V by 4 bases; bases with no gene match: 5. This chain's CDR3 is CASSRPSGNEQFF. The CDR3 coding sequence is TGTGCCAGCAGCCGCCCTAGCGGAAATGAGCAGTTCTTC.

This clonotype came up a few times. One end of the junction is discordant with germline, which a read error may explain. The rearrangement uses TRBV7-8 and TRBJ2-7; D gene uncertain. This CDR3 region has 13 residues. Germline V CDR1 and CDR2: SGHVS, FQNEAQ. The CDR3 DNA sequence: TGTGCCGGCAGCCGATCATCGACCTACGAGCAGTACTTC. Protein: CAGSRSSTYEQYF.

This chain connects TRBV7-8 to TRBJ2-1, with 9 bases identical to TRBD1. This CDR3 spans 21 amino acids. CDR1 and CDR2 (germline): SGHVS, FQNEAQ. J lost 1 base, V lost 0 bases, and 16 bases had no gene match. CDR3 bases: TGTGCCAGCAGCTTAGCCTCTTCCGGGACAGGGCGATTGGGGTCCTACAATGAGCAGTTCTTC. It encodes CASSLASSGTGRLGSYNEQFF.

The genes are TRBV21-1 and TRBJ2-5. TRBV21-1 is assigned pseudogene status. The CDR3 loop spans 15 amino acids. CDR3 nucleotides: TGTGCCAGCCCAAAGTTCGGGTCGCAGGAGGAGACCCAGTACTTC. This encodes CASPKFGSQEETQYF.

This clonotype was observed once. The chain couples TRBV19 to TRBJ1-1; TRBD1 matches 11 bases. Trimming cost V 5 bases and J 5 bases; bases outside gene matches: 7. The CDR3 runs to 15 residues. Looked up from germline, CDR1 is LNHDA and CDR2 is SQIVND (reference sequence). The CDR3 region is CASSPRTGGSTEAFF. DNA for the CDR3: TGTGCCAGTAGTCCACGGACAGGGGGCTCAACTGAAGCTTTCTTT.

CDR3 in DNA: TGCGCCAGCAGCCTTTCCGGTACCCTAAACACCATATATTTT. Translated, it gives CASSLSGTLNTIYF. The chain recombines TRBV5-1 with TRBJ1-3; D is undetermined. Germline CDR1 is SGHRS and CDR2 is YFSETQ. CDR3 size: 14 residues. The V end was cut by 4 bases, the J end by 6 bases, with 14 bases between. Looking up the rest from reference TRBV5-1 and TRBJ1-3 gives the full variable domain: KAGVTQTPRYLIKTRGQQVTLSCSPISGHRSVSWYQQTPGQGLQFLFEYFSETQRNKGNFPGRFSGRQFSNSRSEMNVSTLELGDSALYLCASSLSGTLNTIYFGEGSWLTVV.

The genes are TRBV12-3 or TRBV12-4 and TRBJ2-5, with D possibly TRBD1 on 6 matching bases. The CDR3 loop spans 14 amino acids. The V and J ends lost 6 bases and 0 bases respectively, with 11 bases between them. The CDR3 DNA follows: TGTGCCAGCAGCTTGGGGGCGTACCAAGAGACCCAGTACTTC. Protein sequence: CASSLGAYQETQYF.

V is TRBV5-6 and J is TRBJ2-5; D ambiguous. Trimming shortened V by 1 base and J by 1 base, and 11 bases separated the two germline ends. Germline V CDR1 and CDR2: SGHDT, YYEEEE. The CDR3 is 15 amino acids. The DNA for the CDR3 is TGTGCCAGCAGCTTGTTTTCGAACTTCCAAGAGACCCAGTACTTC. Its translation: CASSLFSNFQETQYF.

The chain links TRBV6-2 or TRBV6-3 to TRBJ1-1, with D tentatively TRBD1 (5 bases). The germline CDR1 and CDR2 sequences are MNHEY and SVGEGT. The V and J ends lost 6 bases and 0 bases respectively, with 14 bases between them. The CDR3 is 15 amino acids. DNA for the CDR3: TGTGCCAGCAGCCCCTGGGGCAGCCTGAACACTGAAGCTTTCTTT. Encoded protein: CASSPWGSLNTEAFF.

The chain uses TRBV6-2 or TRBV6-3 and TRBJ2-3; 7 nucleotides align to TRBD1. The CDR3 loop spans 15 amino acids. The junction had 11 bases not matched to a gene; V was cut back by 7 bases and J by 4 bases. The germline V gene has CDR1 MNHEY and CDR2 SVGEGT. The CDR3 DNA reads TGTGCCAGCACCGCCTTAGGGGGCTGGCCAGATACGCAGTATTTT. Protein product: CASTALGGWPDTQYF.

This clonotype was seen at least ten times. For the CDR3, the DNA is TGTGCCAGCAGCTTAACACCAGGGAGACAGGGCCTTGGAGAGCAGTACTTC. Its protein product is CASSLTPGRQGLGEQYF. The chain carries TRBV7-2 and TRBJ2-7; 7 bases align to TRBD1. Germline V gives CDR1 SGHTA, CDR2 FQGNSA. The junction had 17 bases not matched to a gene; V was cut back by 2 bases and J by 7 bases. The CDR3 covers 17 residues. Variable domain in full (rest from reference TRBV7-2 and TRBJ2-7): GAGVSQSPSNKVTEKGKDVELRCDPISGHTALYWYRQSLGQGLEFLIYFQGNSAPDKSGLPSDRFSAERTGGSVSTLTIQRTQQEDSAVYLCASSLTPGRQGLGEQYFGPGTRLTVT.

The V and J genes are TRBV5-1 and TRBJ1-3, with 10 nucleotides matching TRBD1. In germline, CDR1 is SGHRS, CDR2 YFSETQ. The CDR3 is 16 amino acids. With 4 bases clipped from V and 0 bases from J, the junction kept 4 bases outside the gene matches. CDR3 nucleotide sequence: TGCGCCAGCAGCGTCGGGACAGGGGTCTCTGGAAACACCATATATTTT. Translation gives CASSVGTGVSGNTIYF.

A few counts support this clonotype. CDR3 loop: CASSPSRGGTTDTQYF. The CDR3 DNA reads TGTGCCAGCAGTCCGTCACGCGGGGGTACCACAGATACGCAGTATTTT. The rearrangement uses TRBV27 and TRBJ2-3; 7 bases align to TRBD2. Unmatched junction bases numbered 10, after V lost 5 bases and J lost 2 bases. Germline V gene data show CDR1 as MNHEY and CDR2 as SMNVEV (reference sequence). CDR3 length: 16 amino acids.

This clonotype was detected only a few times. This sequence joins TRBV6-4 and TRBJ2-4; TRBD1 matches 9 bases. Germline CDR1 reads MRHNA; CDR2 reads SNTAGT. The J segment lost 3 bases and the V segment lost 6 bases, leaving 9 bases of the junction unmatched. CDR3 length: 16 amino acids. The CDR3 nucleotides are TGTGCCAGCAGACTACAGGGGGCCCGAGTCAAAAACATTCAGTACTTC. This codes for CASRLQGARVKNIQYF.

CDR3 amino acids: CASSPGPLLYSNQPQHF. The CDR3 DNA sequence: TGTGCCAGCAGCCCGGGACCGCTCCTATATAGCAATCAGCCCCAGCATTTT. The J gene is TRBJ1-5, the V gene TRBV5-6, with D tentatively TRBD1 (5 bases). The CDR3 length is 17 residues. Germline V gene lookup returns CDR1 SGHDT and CDR2 YYEEEE. Trimming took off 4 bases at V and 0 bases at J, with 17 bases between the two ends.

This clonotype was recorded a few times. The chain combines TRBV5-1 with TRBJ2-2, with 8 bases aligning to TRBD1. V gave up 4 bases and J gave up 6 bases; unmatched junction bases: 5. Germline V gene data show CDR1 as SGHRS and CDR2 as YFSETQ. This CDR3 is 14 amino acids long. Here the CDR3 reads CASSPQGAAGELFF. The DNA for the CDR3 is TGCGCCAGCAGCCCCCAGGGGGCCGCCGGGGAGCTGTTTTTT.